This entry is about one T cell receptor beta chain. This clonotype has a count of ten or more. Its target antigen remains unknown. No base qualities exist here, and no much larger clone lies one base off it. A library made for alpha chains picked up this beta chain off target, so its size means little. The record originates from a study of spatial heterogeneity in lung cancer (dated 2019 in TCRdb). Looking at the study overall: Beta-chain transcripts were consistently detected in greater numbers than alpha-chain transcripts, which likely reflects a higher abundance of beta-chain transcripts. In the raw uncorrected reads, each unique combination of TCR and UMI appeared on average more than ten times. Both alpha and beta chains were TCR-sequenced in approximately 200 tumor regions, fewer than 80 matched nontumor lung samples and around 54 PBMC samples obtained at surgery. In non-small cell lung cancer, the study made a quantitative comparison of TCR alpha and beta repertoires among multiple tumor regions, matched nontumor lung and blood. Nonsynonymous mutation counts, determined by whole-exome sequencing of tumor tissue, were related to TCR repertoire features.

The sample's time point label is to be understood as: sample taken at primary tumor resection. The donors were 60 to 80 patients from the lung TRACERx cohort who had early-stage, untreated non-small cell lung cancer. Without any cell sorting, TCR sequencing was performed on whole RNA extracted either from tumor and nontumor lung tissue or from cryopreserved PBMC samples. Patients were selected for TCR sequencing only if sufficient RNA was available from at least two tumor regions. Before selection, tumor and adjacent nontumor lung specimens were reviewed by a lung pathologist. Points the paper makes about the study in general: Additional single-cell paired TCR alpha and beta sequencing was considered necessary to confirm, at a functional level, the hypothesis that regional TCRs recognize regional mutations.

Spanning cysteine to phenylalanine, the CDR3 consists of 15 amino acids. Only CDR3 DNA is held: 45 bases, read in frame from base 1. Relative to germline, V is missing 0 bases and J is missing 5 bases, with 5 bases of the junction outside any gene match. The germline V gene encodes CDR1 SGHRS and CDR2 YFSETQ. The library was built by means of 5' RACE. The sequencer was a NextSeq 500. The TCR library protocol attached a unique molecular identifier to each TCR cDNA molecule to allow correction of PCR and sequencing errors. In the source study's methods: Decombinator tools were used for TCR identification, UMI-based error correction and CDR3 extraction. Expanded TCRs were defined as those above a frequency of 2 per 1,000, corresponding to the top 1% of the tumor frequency distribution. Each repertoire was subsampled 100 times to 5,000 TCRs, after which Renyi diversity was computed with the R vegan package. To build CDR3 similarity networks, amino acid triplet string-kernel similarity was used, and CDR3s were connected when their pairwise similarity was above 0.82. Clones were called with MiXCR by TCRdb after fastp trimmed the public reads at Q25, and only in-frame beta chains were retained. Entries are consolidated by CDR3 protein sequence, retaining the most common genes and DNA. The V and J calls follow TCRdb's processing rather than the paper's. Across this sample there are fewer than 18,000 distinct CDR3 sequences, with about 3.6% seen only once. The top ten clonotypes cover approximately 10% of the sample.

The chain employs TRBV5-1 and TRBJ2-1; TRBD2 aligns with 7 central bases. The specimen comprised normal lung tissue next to the tumor, sampled at surgery. The TCR originated in a male donor with early-stage non-small cell lung cancer. The encoded CDR3 is CASSLAGTTNNEQFF. The sequence in DNA is TGCGCCAGCAGCTTGGCTGGGACTACTAACAATGAGCAGTTCTTC.